Below, 4 T cell receptor beta chains from the same sample are listed, as sequenced in a study of blood T cell repertoires in COVID-19. Clones were read by immunoSEQ multiplex PCR, and TCRdb kept only the in-frame ones, dropping some. The table records about 280,000 clones, roughly 85% of them present only once. Sequencing was performed on PBMCs or T cells enriched from blood (not recorded which). The receptors come from a woman aged 40 to 50 who had recovered from COVID-19.

The chain links TRBV4-2 to TRBJ2-7; TRBD2 matches at 13 bases. Germline V gives CDR1 LGHNA, CDR2 YNFKEQ. Germline trimming cut 0 bases from V and 6 bases from J; bases unmatched to any gene: 2. The CDR3 runs 15 residues. The chain's CDR3 is CASSQDRLAGGEQYF. In DNA, the CDR3 is TGTGCCAGCAGCCAAGATCGACTAGCGGGAGGCGAGCAGTACTTC.

The J gene is TRBJ2-2, the V gene TRBV3-1 (or the pseudogene TRBV3-2); the match to TRBD2 covers 8 bases. V lost 0 bases and J lost 1; bases outside the gene matches: 7. Germline CDR1 reads LGHDT; CDR2 reads YNNKEL (reference sequence). This CDR3 has 18 residues. As DNA, the CDR3 is TGTGCCAGCAGCCAAGACCGTACTAGCGGTGGGAACACCGGGGAGCTGTTTTTT. Its protein is CASSQDRTSGGNTGELFF.

The chain links TRBV7-9 to TRBJ2-5; maybe TRBD2 (5 bases). CDR3 length: 15 residues. Deletions cut 3 bases from V and 8 bases from J, with 19 bases between. Per germline, CDR1 SEHNR and CDR2 FQNEAQ (reference sequence). The CDR3 DNA follows: TGTGCCAGCAGCTTTAGAGGGCCCGCGAGTCCTACCCAGTACTTC. Protein product: CASSFRGPASPTQYF. Full variable domain (missing parts from reference TRBV7-9 and TRBJ2-5): DTGVSQNPRHKITKRGQNVTFRCDPISEHNRLYWYRQTLGQGPEFLTYFQNEAQLEKSRLLSDRFSAERPKGSFSTLEIQRTEQGDSAMYLCASSFRGPASPTQYFGPGTRLLVL.

V is TRBV5-4 and J is TRBJ2-1, with D perhaps matching TRBD2 (5 bases). The CDR3 is 16 amino acids. With 5 bases removed from V and 0 bases from J, the gap between germline ends came to 15 bases. Germline V gene sequence: CDR1 SGHNT, CDR2 YYREEE (reference sequence). The CDR3 DNA follows: TGTGCCAGCAGTTCAGGACTGGAACTCTCCTACAATGAGCAGTTCTTC. This sequence encodes CASSSGLELSYNEQFF.